The T cell receptor (beta chain) described here comes from a study of shared clonotypes between healthy human individuals. About the research overall: The composition of the donors was a couple of women and a few men aged 18 to 49. Study-level results: Rarefaction curves obtained for sorted subsets showed sequencing incomplete despite large depth.

Naive CD8 populations comprised CD45RO-negative cells positively selected for CCR7, excluding terminally differentiated effector memory CD45RA+ cells. The assay used deep level. Sequenced by immunoSEQ multiplex PCR; TCRdb stores in-frame clones only, minus some. Of hundreds of thousands of clones in the sample, about 91% were seen once. Note on this clone: Its antigen is currently unknown.

What was sequenced was naive CD8+ T cells sorted from blood. The sequence came from a man aged 25-45 years in good health.

Here the CDR3 reads CASSQAQDIQYF. In DNA form, the CDR3 reads TGCGCCAGCAGCCAAGCTCAGGACATTCAGTACTTC. The chain couples TRBV4-1 to TRBJ2-4, with D hard to call. Germline V gene data show CDR1 as MGHRA and CDR2 as YSYEKL. The CDR3 contains 12 residues. Deletions cut 1 base from V and 8 bases from J, with 6 bases between.